The present T cell receptor beta chain was sequenced within a study of beta chain features in type 1 diabetes. Study as a whole: The patients were much like the healthy donors in age, gender and cell yields.

General study points: When VDJ junctions were examined, type 1 diabetes patients showed fewer insertions and more deletions.

Germline lookup yields CDR1 LGHNA and CDR2 YNFKEQ. Trimming pared 2 bases from V and 0 bases from J, leaving 4 bases between. There are 13 residues in the CDR3. This clone has a handful of counts. Its antigen is not known. All of the isolated RNA was reverse transcribed, so expressed TCRB transcripts were sequenced. Measured with immunoSEQ multiplex PCR; TCRdb has only the in-frame clones, and not every one. The table shows 160,000 or so clones, with approximately 12% occurring only once. This chain joins TRBV4-2 and TRBJ1-1; D unclear. Sequenced: central memory CD4+ T cells from blood. This TCR came from a man between 18 and 29 years old in good health. The CDR3 loop is CASSQLLNTEAFF. The CDR3 DNA follows: TGTGCCAGCAGCCAATTATTGAACACTGAAGCTTTCTTT.